This T cell receptor (beta chain) was documented in a study of neurological immune-mediated disorders. The table lists this clonotype with many counts. The antigen is not known. V shed 5 bases, J shed 2 bases, and the junction held 6 bases outside the gene matches. The CDR3 contains 16 residues. The study's findings and limits: The absence of shared CDR3 amino acid sequences among expanded clones across subjects suggests private repertoires in all groups.

The team produced cDNA through 5'RACE using 10-nucleotide random UMIs. TCRdb recomputed calls from the 5' RACE reads with MiXCR, one row per CDR3 protein. The sample lists roughly 65,000 distinct CDR3 sequences, over 4% occurring once. The V and J genes are TRBV12-3 or TRBV12-4 and TRBJ2-3; 11 nucleotides line up with TRBD1. Sequenced sample: PBMCs. This TCR was sampled from a man aged 50 to 59 with multiple sclerosis. The CDR3 loop reads CASSPRTGGFTDTQYF. The DNA for the CDR3 is TGTGCCAGCAGTCCCCGGACAGGGGGCTTCACAGATACGCAGTATTTT.